The T cell receptor (beta chain) under discussion was sequenced for a study of CD8+ T cells in alopecia areata. The overall study: Among treated patients, oral tofacitinib was administered at 5 to 10 mg twice daily.

Following RNA extraction, reverse transcription yielded cDNA that acted as the sequencing template. Profiling relied on immunoSEQ multiplex PCR, and the TCRdb table lists in-frame clones only, not all of them. The sample shows more than 140,000 clones, 85% to 90% of them seen only once. The CDR3 has 11 residues. CDR1 is SNHLY, CDR2 FYNNEI, per germline. The V and J ends lost 11 bases and 4 bases respectively, with 11 bases between them. As for treatment: oral pan-JAK inhibitor, 5-10 mg twice daily. This sample comprised CD8+ T cells sorted from blood, obtained at week 4, from a patient treated with tofacitinib. The receptor's source is a human donor with alopecia areata. The rearrangement uses TRBV2 and TRBJ1-2; D call uncertain. The CDR3 nucleotides are TGTGCCCGCGGGGTGGCCTATGGCTACACCTTC. Protein product: CARGVAYGYTF.